The rows below give T cell receptor beta chains drawn from one sample of a study of blood T cell repertoires in COVID-19. Generated by immunoSEQ multiplex PCR, the TCRdb table keeps only in-frame clones and is missing some. The table shows about 250,000 clones, with over 70% occurring only once. The sequencing input was peripheral blood. The receptor set was obtained from a woman older than 75 with acute or convalescent COVID-19. Each CDR3 is given with its conserved first and last residue. A D gene is named only where the DNA matches it firmly. Size tells how often a clone was seen (once, few, many) or the class of an expanded clone, and some rows leave it out.

J	D	size	V	length	DNA	CDR3
TRBJ2-1	TRBD2	-	TRBV2	18	TGTGCCAGCGGGGGAGGACTAGCGGGAGGGAGCTCCTACAATGAGCAGTTCTTC	CASGGGLAGGSSYNEQFF
TRBJ1-2	TRBD1	-	TRBV7-9	18	TGTGCCAGCAGCTCGTCTCCGGGACAGGGGGCAGTTAACTATGGCTACACCTTC	CASSSSPGQGAVNYGYTF
TRBJ1-4	TRBD1	few	TRBV6-1	16	TGTGCCAGCAGTGGGGGGGGACAGGGAACTAATGAAAAACTGTTTTTT	CASSGGGQGTNEKLFF
TRBJ1-5	-	-	TRBV19	15	TGTGCCAGTAGTATAGGACAGGTTAGCAATCAGCCCCAGCATTTT	CASSIGQVSNQPQHF
TRBJ1-4	-	-	TRBV19	13	TGTGCCAGTAGTAGATCGACAGACGAAAAACTGTTTTTT	CASSRSTDEKLFF
TRBJ1-4	TRBD1	few	TRBV9	16	TGTGCCAGCAGCGCGGACGTAGGGGGCTGGGAGGAAAAACTGTTTTTT	CASSADVGGWEEKLFF
TRBJ2-3	TRBD1	once	TRBV5-1	15	TGCGCCAGCAGCGTGGGACAGGGGAGAACAGATACGCAGTATTTT	CASSVGQGRTDTQYF
TRBJ2-5	-	-	TRBV10-3	11	TGTGCCATCAGTGCGGGGGAGACCCAGTACTTC	CAISAGETQYF
TRBJ1-4	-	-	TRBV7-9	14	TGTGCCAGCAGCTTACGGGGTGCTAATGAAAAACTGTTTTTT	CASSLRGANEKLFF
TRBJ1-2	-	few	TRBV12-3/TRBV12-4	12	TGTGCCAGCAGTCTGGGCCCCTATGGCTACACCTTC	CASSLGPYGYTF
TRBJ2-1	TRBD2	-	TRBV11-2	19	TGTGCCAGCAGCTCCTGGGACCCGACTAGCGGGAGGTTCCTGGATGAGCAGTTCTTC	CASSSWDPTSGRFLDEQFF
TRBJ1-1	-	-	TRBV3-1/TRBV3-2	13	TGTGCCAGCAGCCAAGATAGGGGCACTGAAGCTTTCTTT	CASSQDRGTEAFF
TRBJ1-5	TRBD1	few	TRBV6-6	14	TGTGCCAGCCACAGGGGGAATGGCAATCAGCCCCAGCATTTT	CASHRGNGNQPQHF
TRBJ2-6	TRBD2	few	TRBV9	18	TGTGCCCGCAGCGTAGCTTCGGGGGGGGCGCTTGGGGCCAACGTCCTGACTTTC	CARSVASGGALGANVLTF
TRBJ2-2	TRBD1	-	TRBV10-3	14	TGTGCCATCAGGATGACAGGGCCCACCGGGGAGCTGTTTTTT	CAIRMTGPTGELFF
TRBJ2-5	TRBD1	-	TRBV10-3	13	TGTGCCATCAGCCGGGACAGCCAAGAGACCCAGTACTTC	CAISRDSQETQYF
TRBJ2-7	-	many	TRBV10-3	15	TGTGCCATCAGTTCTGACAGGACAAGCGCCTACGAGCAGTACTTC	CAISSDRTSAYEQYF
TRBJ2-1	TRBD1	-	TRBV6-4	17	TGTGCCAGCAGTGCGTCCCCGGGACAGTTTATCGACAATGAGCAGTTCTTC	CASSASPGQFIDNEQFF
TRBJ1-2	-	-	TRBV3-1/TRBV3-2	14	TGTGCCAGCAGCCAAGCGAGTCAGGACTATGGCTACACCTTC	CASSQASQDYGYTF
TRBJ2-1	TRBD2	-	TRBV9	16	TGTGCCAGCAGCGTAGCAGTCCTAGCGGCAGGTGGTGAGCAGTTCTTC	CASSVAVLAAGGEQFF
TRBJ2-7	TRBD1	-	TRBV5-6	16	TGTGCCAGCAGCTTGATGACAGGGGGAAAAACCTACGAGCAGTACTTC	CASSLMTGGKTYEQYF
TRBJ2-7	-	-	TRBV6-5	14	TGTGCCAGCAGTTTGACTAGGGTGCGGTACGAGCAGTACTTC	CASSLTRVRYEQYF
TRBJ2-2	TRBD1	-	TRBV27	15	TGTGCCAGCGGTAACCCCCGGGACAGAAGAGGGGAGCTGTTTTTT	CASGNPRDRRGELFF
TRBJ1-5	-	-	TRBV12-2	17	TGTGCAAGTCGCTTAGGTCACAGGGCGGAATTAAATCAGCCCCAGCATTTT	CASRLGHRAELNQPQHF
TRBJ1-1	-	few	TRBV19	14	TGTGCCAGTAGGCCAGAAATCATGAACACTGAAGCTTTCTTT	CASRPEIMNTEAFF
TRBJ2-7	-	-	TRBV6-5	13	TGTGCCAGCAGATCACTGGACAGCCTCGAGCAGTACTTC	CASRSLDSLEQYF
TRBJ1-1	-	-	TRBV6-5	15	TGTGCCAGCAGTTACTTATCCGATGGGGGGGGTGAAGCTTTCTTT	CASSYLSDGGGEAFF